This section outlines one T cell receptor (beta chain) sequence together with its context. The antigen remains unidentified. The second PCR ran 7 to 11 cycles with a sample-barcoded 5' primer and J-beta primers. From the 5' RACE reads, TCRdb called clonotypes with MiXCR, one entry per CDR3 protein. The data hold roughly 1.9 million distinct CDR3 sequences, with more than 35% observed a single time. V gave up 2 bases and J gave up 3 bases; unmatched junction bases: 14. Germline V gene sequence: CDR1 SGHNT, CDR2 YENEEA. The CDR3 is 19 amino acids. The data belong to a study of blood T cells in healthy people across ages. Study results and caveats: Naive CD4+ cell counts and diversity both ran higher in long-lived than in aged donors. Strongly correlated with naive T cell percentage was TCR beta diversity.

The specimen sequenced was blood. The chain recombines TRBV11-3 with TRBJ2-5, with TRBD2 identical over 11 bases. This sequence was found in a human donor in good health. This CDR3 reads CASSLWITPGLADKETQYF. In nucleotides, the CDR3 is TGTGCCAGCAGCTTATGGATAACACCGGGACTAGCGGATAAAGAGACCCAGTACTTC.